This passage covers 29 T cell receptor beta chains from one sample sequenced in a study of blood T cell repertoires in COVID-19. Generated by immunoSEQ multiplex PCR, the TCRdb table keeps only in-frame clones and is missing some. In the table there are about 290,000 clones, approximately 89% of which are singletons. Source material: peripheral blood. Receptors originate from a young woman with COVID-19, enrolled during active disease.

This clone was counted only a few times. The chain combines TRBV7-8 with TRBJ1-2; 7 positions agree with TRBD1. This CDR3 is built from 18 residues. Germline V gene sequence: CDR1 SGHVS, CDR2 FQNEAQ. J was trimmed by 1 base and V by 1 base; bases with no gene match: 12. Here the CDR3 reads CASSLGGEGQIINYGYTF. In DNA, the CDR3 is TGTGCCAGCAGCTTAGGCGGTGAGGGACAGATAATTAACTATGGCTACACCTTC.

This rearrangement joins TRBV18 to TRBJ1-1; 9 positions match TRBD1. The CDR3 spans 16 residues. V dropped 6 bases and J dropped 0; count of bases not matched to a gene: 8. CDR1 KGHSH and CDR2 LQKENI come from the germline V gene. The CDR3 is CASSLTGGGVNTEAFF. DNA for the CDR3: TGTGCCAGCTCGCTGACAGGGGGTGGGGTGAACACTGAAGCTTTCTTT.

V and J are TRBV6-5 and TRBJ2-7; the D gene is possibly TRBD1 (6 bases). This CDR3 spans 14 amino acids. V lost 5 bases, J lost 3 bases, and 14 bases lay in between. CDR1 is MNHEY and CDR2 is SVGAGI in the germline V gene. CDR3 amino acids: CASSTLDSLYEQYF. CDR3 bases: TGTGCCAGCAGTACCCTGGACAGCCTCTACGAGCAGTACTTC.

This clone was seen only a few times. This CDR3 reads CASRTVLAGGRTDTQYF. CDR3 coding DNA: TGCGCCAGCAGGACTGTACTAGCGGGGGGTAGGACAGATACGCAGTATTTT. J is TRBJ2-3 and V is TRBV5-1; 12 positions agree with TRBD2. V gave up 5 bases and J gave up 3 bases; unmatched junction bases: 10. CDR3 length: 17 amino acids. Germline V gives CDR1 SGHRS, CDR2 YFSETQ.

V usage is TRBV5-5 and J usage is TRBJ1-2, with TRBD1 identical over 10 bases. Germline loops: CDR1 SGHKS, CDR2 YYEKEE (reference sequence). The CDR3 is 17 amino acids. V dropped 2 bases and J dropped 2; count of bases not matched to a gene: 9. CDR3 in amino acids: CASSLSLGTGVNYGYTF. CDR3 sequence (DNA): TGTGCCAGCAGCTTAAGTTTAGGGACAGGGGTCAACTATGGCTACACCTTC.

The J gene is TRBJ1-4, the V gene TRBV18; 7 nucleotides agree with TRBD1. V lost 5 bases to trimming and J lost 8 bases; unmatched junction nucleotides: 14. Looked up from germline, CDR1 is KGHSH and CDR2 is LQKENI. This CDR3 is built from 16 residues. CDR3 nucleotide sequence: TGTGCCAGCTCAAAGCGCGAGGTACAGGGGCGCGAAAAACTGTTTTTT. Its protein is CASSKREVQGREKLFF.

This rearrangement joins TRBV5-1 to TRBJ1-2, with a possible D match to TRBD1 (5 bases). V was pared by 1 base and J by 2 bases, with 12 bases between. The CDR3 length is 15 residues. Germline CDR1 SGHRS, CDR2 YFSETQ. The CDR3 coding sequence is TGCGCCAGCAGCTTGTTAGGGGAGGGCAACTATGGCTACACCTTC. Translation gives CASSLLGEGNYGYTF.

This clone was recorded once. The gene calls are TRBV19 and TRBJ2-7; 9 bases match TRBD1. Trimming at V came to 4 bases and at J to 6 bases, leaving 4 bases not matched to a gene. The CDR3 has 13 residues. Germline values: CDR1 LNHDA, CDR2 SQIVND (reference sequence). CDR3 region: CASSTGTGSEQYF. Written as DNA, the CDR3 is TGTGCCAGTAGTACGGGGACAGGGAGCGAGCAGTACTTC.

The rearrangement joins TRBV19 to TRBJ2-1, with TRBD2 identical over 11 bases. J was trimmed by 3 bases and V by 9 bases; bases with no gene match: 4. Germline V gives CDR1 LNHDA, CDR2 SQIVND (reference sequence). The CDR3 covers 14 residues. In DNA, the CDR3 is TGTGCCAGGAAGACTAGCGGGGACTACAATGAGCAGTTCTTC. This encodes CARKTSGDYNEQFF.

This chain joins TRBV21-1 and TRBJ2-3; TRBD1 is the table's D call, not checked against the DNA. TRBV21-1 is labeled a pseudogene. CDR3 size: 17 residues. As DNA, the CDR3 is TGTGCCAGCAGCCTAGGCCTAGGACAGGGGGCTCGGGATACGCAGTATTTT. Its protein is CASSLGLGQGARDTQYF.

This chain connects TRBV7-9 to TRBJ1-4; 7 bases are shared with TRBD1. The V gene end was trimmed by 4 bases and the J gene end by 8 bases; junction bases not matched to a gene: 10. Germline V CDR1 and CDR2: SEHNR, FQNEAQ (reference sequence). This CDR3 region has 15 residues. The CDR3 DNA sequence: TGTGCCAGCAGCTCCCACCGGGACAGCTGGGAAAAACTGTTTTTT. It encodes CASSSHRDSWEKLFF.

The V call is TRBV5-4, the J call TRBJ2-2, with a weak D call TRBD2 (6 bases). The V gene's germline CDR1 is SGHNT and CDR2 YYREEE (reference sequence). V lost 8 bases and J lost 7, with 15 bases in between. The CDR3 sequence is 13 residues long. As DNA, the CDR3 is TGTGCCAGTCGCGGGGCATTAGACGGGGAGCTGTTTTTT. This translates into CASRGALDGELFF.

This chain joins TRBV19 and TRBJ1-4, with 11 nucleotides matching TRBD1. V trimming: 7 bases; J trimming: 7 bases; junction bases outside the gene matches: 11. Germline V gene lookup returns CDR1 LNHDA and CDR2 SQIVND (reference sequence). This CDR3 is 16 amino acids long. CDR3 sequence: CASTGTGGAGGEKLFF. The DNA of the CDR3 is TGTGCCAGTACCGGGACAGGGGGAGCGGGTGGTGAAAAACTGTTTTTT.

The chain links TRBV10-3 to TRBJ1-2; tentative D call: TRBD1 (5 bases). Trimming stripped 10 bases from V and 3 bases from J, with 15 bases between. This CDR3 has 13 amino acids. Germline V gene data show CDR1 as ENHRY and CDR2 as SYGVKD. In DNA form, the CDR3 reads TGTGCCACCAGGGATACGGGGGACTATGGCTACACCTTC. Translating it yields CATRDTGDYGYTF.

V gene TRBV7-9 combines with J gene TRBJ1-2; D is unresolved. The ends were cut back, 2 bases at V and 4 bases at J, with 17 bases in the middle. In germline, CDR1 is SEHNR, CDR2 FQNEAQ (reference sequence). This CDR3 is 16 amino acids long. This chain's CDR3 is CASSLSGRGNTYGYTF. CDR3 coding DNA: TGTGCCAGCAGCTTATCCGGGCGAGGGAATACCTATGGCTACACCTTC.

The rearrangement links TRBV5-4 to TRBJ2-3, with TRBD2 matching over 11 bases. The CDR3 sequence is 20 residues long. After removal of 2 bases from V and 0 bases from J, the junction contained 14 bases not matched to a gene. The germline CDR1 and CDR2 sequences are SGHNT and YYREEE (reference sequence). In nucleotides, the CDR3 is TGTGCCAGCAGCTTTTCTAGCGGGGGGCGTATTTTATCTAGCACAGATACGCAGTATTTT. Translated: CASSFSSGGRILSSTDTQYF.

This clone occurred once. The CDR3 loop is CASSPSASLYNEQFF. CDR3 nucleotide sequence: TGTGCCAGCTCACCATCCGCATCCCTATACAATGAGCAGTTCTTC. The chain links TRBV18 to TRBJ2-1; D remains ambiguous. V lost 2 bases, J lost 4 bases, and 12 bases lay in between. CDR3 size: 15 residues. Germline V lookup: CDR1 KGHSH, CDR2 LQKENI. Using reference TRBV18 and TRBJ2-1 for the parts outside the CDR3, the full variable domain is NAGVMQNPRHLVRRRGQEARLRCSPMKGHSHVYWYRQLPEEGLKFMVYLQKENIIDESGMPKERFSAEFPKEGPSILRIQQVVRGDSAAYFCASSPSASLYNEQFFGPGTRLTVL.

The CDR3 here is CASSQRRQGVDEQFF. As DNA, the CDR3 is TGTGCCAGCAGCCAGCGAAGACAGGGAGTGGATGAGCAGTTCTTC. The J gene is TRBJ2-1, the V gene TRBV7-9; 7 bases align to TRBD1. CDR1 SEHNR and CDR2 FQNEAQ come from the germline V gene (reference sequence). Losses at the gene ends were 5 bases for V and 8 bases for J; bases not matched to a gene: 12. CDR3 length: 15 residues. The full variable domain, its missing parts supplied by reference TRBV7-9 and TRBJ2-1, is DTGVSQNPRHKITKRGQNVTFRCDPISEHNRLYWYRQTLGQGPEFLTYFQNEAQLEKSRLLSDRFSAERPKGSFSTLEIQRTEQGDSAMYLCASSQRRQGVDEQFFGPGTRLTVL.

In its sample, this clone was seen once. The CDR3 is CASSAPRRGGDTQYF. The CDR3 DNA sequence: TGTGCCAGCAGCGCCCCCCGGAGGGGAGGAGATACGCAGTATTTT. This chain joins TRBV7-9 and TRBJ2-3, with a weak D call TRBD2 (6 bases). The V end lost 5 bases, the J end lost 5 bases, and 17 bases lay between the germline ends. The CDR3 is 15 residues long. CDR1 and CDR2 (germline): SEHNR, FQNEAQ (reference sequence).

J is TRBJ1-3 and V is TRBV10-2; D possibly corresponds to TRBD1 (6 bases). The V gene's germline CDR1 is WSHSY and CDR2 SAAADI. This CDR3 spans 15 amino acids. The V end was cut by 4 bases, the J end by 4 bases, with 14 bases between. CDR3 DNA: TGCGCCAGCAGTGGTACGGGGGGCCAGGGAAACACCATATATTTT. Residues: CASSGTGGQGNTIYF.

The rearrangement joins TRBV23-1 to TRBJ2-1; 7 nucleotides line up with TRBD2. TRBV23-1 is an ORF; its function is uncertain. V gave up 4 bases and J gave up 0 bases; unmatched junction bases: 3. The CDR3 runs 15 residues. The CDR3 region is CASSRGLVSYNEQFF. In DNA, the CDR3 is TGCGCCAGCAGTCGCGGACTAGTCTCCTACAATGAGCAGTTCTTC.

The chain recombines TRBV19 with TRBJ1-5, with unresolved D. Trimming removed 4 bases from V and 6 bases from J, with 7 bases in between. This CDR3 has 12 residues. Per the germline V gene, CDR1 is LNHDA and CDR2 is SQIVND (reference sequence). The CDR3 DNA sequence: TGTGCCAGTAGTAGGGAGGCTCAGCCCCAGCATTTT. Encoded protein: CASSREAQPQHF.

The CDR3 DNA reads as TGTGCCAGCAGTGCTGGGACAGAGGGTTCTGGAAACACCATATATTTT. Translated: CASSAGTEGSGNTIYF. The chain uses TRBV25-1 and TRBJ1-3, with TRBD1 identical over 7 bases. Trimming at V came to 4 bases and at J to 1 base, leaving 7 bases not matched to a gene. The CDR3 consists of 16 residues. Germline values: CDR1 MGHDK, CDR2 SYGVNS.

The genes are TRBV2 and TRBJ2-5; 7 nucleotides line up with TRBD2. Unmatched junction bases numbered 7, after V lost 8 bases and J lost 4 bases. CDR3 length equals 13 residues. Germline V gene data show CDR1 as SNHLY and CDR2 as FYNNEI. The CDR3 bases are TGTGCCAGCGGAGGACTAGTAGCAGAGACCCAGTACTTC. It is translated as CASGGLVAETQYF.

V and J are TRBV4-2 and TRBJ1-5, with a tentative D call TRBD1 (6 bases). The V end was cut by 3 bases, the J end by 4 bases, with 10 bases between. From germline, CDR1 is LGHNA and CDR2 YNFKEQ. The CDR3 consists of 14 residues. In DNA form, the CDR3 reads TGTGCCAGCAGCCAGCCAACAGGGAATCAGCCCCAGCATTTT. As protein: CASSQPTGNQPQHF.

The rearrangement uses TRBV11-3 and TRBJ1-1; the match to TRBD1 covers 7 bases. J gave up 0 bases and V 2 bases, and 0 bases lay outside the gene matches. CDR3 length: 14 residues. The germline CDR1 and CDR2 sequences are SGHNT and YENEEA. The DNA of the CDR3 is TGTGCCAGCAGCTTACAGGGGGTGAACACTGAAGCTTTCTTT. Protein: CASSLQGVNTEAFF. Complete variable domain (other parts from reference TRBV11-3 and TRBJ1-1): EAGVVQSPRYKIIEKKQPVAFWCNPISGHNTLYWYLQNLGQGPELLIRYENEEAVDDSQLPKDRFSAERLKGVDSTLKIQPAELGDSAVYLCASSLQGVNTEAFFGQGTRLTVV.

The genes are TRBV2 and TRBJ1-5; TRBD1 agrees at 9 bases. The CDR3 consists of 15 residues. The germline gives CDR1 SNHLY, CDR2 FYNNEI. V gave up 1 base and J gave up 5 bases; unmatched junction bases: 3. CDR3 protein: CASSEVTGGYQPQHF. As DNA, the CDR3 is TGTGCCAGCAGTGAAGTAACAGGGGGCTATCAGCCCCAGCATTTT.

The chain carries TRBV3-1 (or the pseudogene TRBV3-2) and TRBJ2-5; 13 bases line up with TRBD2. V lost 6 bases and J lost 7; bases outside the gene matches: 5. CDR1 is LGHDT, CDR2 YNNKEL, per germline (reference sequence). The CDR3 covers 14 residues. The CDR3 nucleotides read TGTGCCAGCAGGACTAGCGGGGGGCCAGGGACCCAGTACTTC. Amino acids: CASRTSGGPGTQYF.

The genes are TRBV6-2 or TRBV6-3 and TRBJ1-6; a possible D gene is TRBD1 (5 bases). V lost 2 bases and J lost 4, with 9 bases in between. The CDR3 contains 15 residues. Germline V gene data show CDR1 as MNHEY and CDR2 as SVGEGT. The CDR3 DNA reads as TGTGCCAGCAGTTACGATCGGGGGTATAATTCACCCCTCCACTTT. Residues: CASSYDRGYNSPLHF.